The entry below gives a single T cell receptor beta chain sequence along with its context. V gave up 7 bases and J gave up 0 bases; unmatched junction bases: 15. The CDR3 spans 18 residues. CDR1 is MNHEY, CDR2 SVGAGI, per germline. The 5'RACE method, run with constant-segment primers, produced TCR alpha and TCR beta cDNA libraries (carrying sample barcodes and UMIs). TCRdb ran MiXCR on the 5' RACE reads and lists one entry per CDR3 protein. The repertoire holds about 340,000 distinct CDR3 sequences, with 15% as singletons. These data come from a study of T-cell memory formation after mild COVID-19. About the study: TCR clusters were largely donor specific.

Source material: PBMCs or a T cell subset sorted from them (not recorded which). The V gene is TRBV6-5, the J gene TRBJ2-3; TRBD2 matches at 8 bases. The source of this sequence is a man between 18 and 29 years old who had mild COVID-19 (a few samples of this study predate the infection). Cell type and time point are not known. This CDR3 reads CASTPRGASGFSTDTQYF. CDR3 DNA sequence: TGTGCCAGCACCCCCCGGGGGGCTAGCGGGTTTAGCACAGATACGCAGTATTTT.